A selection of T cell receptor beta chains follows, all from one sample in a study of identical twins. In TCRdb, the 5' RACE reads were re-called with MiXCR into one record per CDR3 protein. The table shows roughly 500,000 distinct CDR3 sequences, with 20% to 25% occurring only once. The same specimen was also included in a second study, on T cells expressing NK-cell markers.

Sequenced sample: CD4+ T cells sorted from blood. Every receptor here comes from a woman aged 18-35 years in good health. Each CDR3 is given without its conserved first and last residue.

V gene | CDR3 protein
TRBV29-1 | SARRSGTSTDTQY
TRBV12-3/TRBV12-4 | ASSLGGALDTQY
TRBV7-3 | ASSRQGSNTEAF
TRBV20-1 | SASDPGGEKLF
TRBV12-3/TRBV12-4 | ASSLRGATGELF
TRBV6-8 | ARICGQRQETQY
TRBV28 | ASSTQGTGGYT
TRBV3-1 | ASSQGAGNEKLF
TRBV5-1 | ASKFGGKETQY
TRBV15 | ATSRDLADEQY
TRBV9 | ASSADRGGDTQY
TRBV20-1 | SARGRVSYEQY
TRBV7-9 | ASSFEGRGQF
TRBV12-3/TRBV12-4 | ASSTRADYEQY
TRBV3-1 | ASSQDAGMFAEAF
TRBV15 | ATSREGATYEQY
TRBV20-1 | SARDGRGGDTQY
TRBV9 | ASSQRGQTNTGELF
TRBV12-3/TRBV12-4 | ASSTERRNLVGPITYEQY
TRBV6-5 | ASSYAGGQETQY
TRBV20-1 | SATSSRGEELAKNIQY
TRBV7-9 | ASRVQSSYEQY
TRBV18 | ASSPGPDQPQH
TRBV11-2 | ASSATLDSTDTQY
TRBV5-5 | ASSLLPSEPQETQY
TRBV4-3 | ASSHLGLAGDEQF
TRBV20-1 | SATDRGKYNEQF
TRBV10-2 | ASSARQGNNQPQH
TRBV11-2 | ASSPQPTVPETQY
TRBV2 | ASRSTPDYGYT
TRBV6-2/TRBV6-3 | ASSYWRDEQF
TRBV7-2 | ASTWDGNQPQH
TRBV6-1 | ASRTTGVGSYNEQF